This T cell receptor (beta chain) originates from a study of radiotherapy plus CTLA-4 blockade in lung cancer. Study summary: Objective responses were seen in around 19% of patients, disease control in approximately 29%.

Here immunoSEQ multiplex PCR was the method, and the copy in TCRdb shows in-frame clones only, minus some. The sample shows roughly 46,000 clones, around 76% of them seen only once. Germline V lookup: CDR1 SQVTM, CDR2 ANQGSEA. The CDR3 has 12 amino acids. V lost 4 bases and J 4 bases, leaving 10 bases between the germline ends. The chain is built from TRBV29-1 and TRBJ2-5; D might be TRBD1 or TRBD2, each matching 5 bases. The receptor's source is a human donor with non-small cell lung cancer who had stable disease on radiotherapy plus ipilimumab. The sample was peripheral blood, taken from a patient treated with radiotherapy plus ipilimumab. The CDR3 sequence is CSVAGRAETQYF. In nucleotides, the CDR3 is TGCAGCGTTGCAGGGAGAGCAGAGACCCAGTACTTC. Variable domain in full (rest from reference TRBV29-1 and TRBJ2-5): SAVISQKPSRDICQRGTSLTIQCQVDSQVTMMFWYRQQPGQSLTLIATANQGSEATYESGFVIDKFPISRPNLTFSTLTVSNMSPEDSSIYLCSVAGRAETQYFGPGTRLLVL.